These T cell receptor beta chains were read from a single sample in a study of cytomegalovirus exposure and HLA in healthy donors. Assay: immunoSEQ multiplex PCR; the TCRdb copy retains only in-frame clones and omits some. The sample gives about 54,000 clones, roughly nine tenths of which show up once; around 8.4% is in the top ten. Sample: PBMCs. The receptors stem from a woman between 18 and 30 years old in good health and CMV-seropositive. CDR3s include the opening cysteine and the closing phenylalanine or tryptophan. D genes are given only for firm matches.

d_call | j_call | cdr3_length | v_call | cdr3_aa
TRBD1 | TRBJ1-3 | 18 | TRBV5-1 | CASSPLRGTGQYGNTIYF
TRBD1 | TRBJ2-5 | 15 | TRBV7-9 | CASSLGTGKAETQYF
TRBD1 | TRBJ2-1 | 15 | TRBV5-1 | CASSLARTGYNEQFF
NA | TRBJ1-1 | 15 | TRBV6-1 | CASRRVTGRGTEAFF
NA | TRBJ2-2 | 13 | TRBV27 | CASRAANTGELFF
NA | TRBJ1-1 | 13 | TRBV6-5 | CASSSQRNTEAFF
TRBD1 | TRBJ2-5 | 16 | TRBV30 | CAWSASTGSSRETQYF
TRBD1 | TRBJ1-2 | 12 | TRBV6-1 | CASSGQGYGYTF
TRBD1 | TRBJ2-2 | 15 | TRBV11-2 | CASSGQGAVTGELFF
NA | TRBJ2-5 | 15 | TRBV30 | CAWSVLGTFQETQYF
TRBD1 | TRBJ2-3 | 14 | TRBV6-4 | CASSDGTGGDTQYF
TRBD2 | TRBJ2-2 | 16 | TRBV7-9 | CASSSLAGGLAGELFF
NA | TRBJ1-5 | 13 | TRBV28 | CASSFGTYQPQHF
TRBD1 | TRBJ1-2 | 14 | TRBV6-5 | CASSPDRVSYGYTF
NA | TRBJ2-3 | 17 | TRBV4-3 | CASSPSAGTASTDTQYF
NA | TRBJ2-2 | 13 | TRBV29-1 | CSVLSGVTGELFF
NA | TRBJ1-1 | 13 | TRBV19 | CASSGNLDTEAFF
NA | TRBJ1-1 | 14 | TRBV28 | CASRPRGMNTEAFF
NA | TRBJ2-2 | 17 | TRBV7-2 | CASSARRGRGGTGELFF
NA | TRBJ2-3 | 14 | TRBV7-2 | CASSLGLAPDTQYF